This T cell receptor beta chain is from a study of blood T cell repertoires in COVID-19. Study in general: Samples of COVID-19 (acute and convalescent) were obtained from the United States, Italy and Spain.

Membership in each cohort depended on participant-reported clinical history. V lost 5 bases to trimming and J lost 0 bases; unmatched junction nucleotides: 8. Germline V lookup: CDR1 MNHNY, CDR2 SVGAGI (reference sequence). The CDR3 loop spans 17 amino acids. The repertoire was sequenced with immunoSEQ multiplex PCR; TCRdb's copy has only in-frame clones and lacks some. The sample includes about 240,000 clones, around 90% of them seen just once. The material sequenced was PBMCs or T cells enriched from blood (not recorded which). This receptor was identified in a woman aged 30 to 39 with acute COVID-19. J is TRBJ1-3 and V is TRBV6-6, with 9 bases lining up with TRBD1. The CDR3 coding sequence is TGTGCCAGCAGTCAGGGGACAGGGTCCTCCTCTGGAAACACCATATATTTT. Protein sequence: CASSQGTGSSSGNTIYF.